The 27 T cell receptor beta chains below were found in one sample sequenced in a study of shared clonotypes between healthy human individuals. Sequenced by immunoSEQ multiplex PCR; TCRdb stores in-frame clones only, minus some. Here the sample spans approximately 2.5 million clones, more than 85% being singletons. The source material was naive CD4+ T cells from PBMCs. The subset here: CD45RA+ positively selected. Receptors originate from a man younger than 35 in good health. Some clones in this sample may be carry-over from other donors' samples.

The V gene is TRBV5-1, the J gene TRBJ2-2; 9 nucleotides agree with TRBD1. Losses at the gene ends were 1 base for V and 5 bases for J; bases not matched to a gene: 12. Germline loops: CDR1 SGHRS, CDR2 YFSETQ. The CDR3 totals 18 residues. CDR3 protein: CASSLPWTGESRTGELFF. For the CDR3, the DNA is TGCGCCAGCAGCTTGCCGTGGACAGGGGAAAGTCGGACCGGGGAGCTGTTTTTT.

This sequence joins TRBV7-9 and TRBJ1-2; no clear D. CDR1 and CDR2 from the germline V gene are SEHNR and FQNEAQ (reference sequence). Trimming took 3 bases from V and 3 from J, leaving 17 bases between them. The CDR3 is 16 residues long. The CDR3 nucleotides are TGTGCCAGCAGCTTTTTCCTGAGGCTTGCCCACTATGGCTACACCTTC. Its translation is CASSFFLRLAHYGYTF. Variable domain in full (rest from reference TRBV7-9 and TRBJ1-2): DTGVSQNPRHKITKRGQNVTFRCDPISEHNRLYWYRQTLGQGPEFLTYFQNEAQLEKSRLLSDRFSAERPKGSFSTLEIQRTEQGDSAMYLCASSFFLRLAHYGYTFGSGTRLTVV.

The sample holds one count of this clone. The chain joins TRBV7-9 to TRBJ1-6; D ambiguous. This CDR3 has 12 amino acids. Germline loops: CDR1 SEHNR, CDR2 FQNEAQ (reference sequence). The ends were cut back, 5 bases at V and 14 bases at J, with 13 bases in the middle. The CDR3 reads CASSNSLGALHF. The CDR3 nucleotides read TGTGCCAGCAGCAACAGCCTTGGGGCCCTCCACTTT.

The sample holds one count of this clone. In DNA, the CDR3 is TGTGCCAGCAGGAGTCCGACAGGCGGGGCCTACAATGAGCAGTTCTTC. This gives the protein CASRSPTGGAYNEQFF. The rearrangement uses TRBV7-6 and TRBJ2-1; D is possibly TRBD1 or TRBD2 (6 bases each). V gave up 6 bases and J gave up 2 bases, with 17 bases separating them. CDR1 is SGHVS, CDR2 FNYEAQ, per germline. The CDR3 sequence is 16 residues long.

In the case of this clone: The sample holds other DNA sequences that translate to the same CDR3. The chain is built from TRBV11-2 and TRBJ1-5, with unresolved D. This CDR3 comprises 13 residues. V was clipped by 1 base and J by 3 bases, with 4 bases between them. Germline CDR1 reads SGHAT; CDR2 reads FQNNGV. The CDR3, as DNA: TGTGCCAGCAGCTTAGGTATCAATCAGCCCCAGCATTTT. It encodes CASSLGINQPQHF. The variable domain in full, completed from reference TRBV11-2 and TRBJ1-5, reads EAGVAQSPRYKIIEKRQSVAFWCNPISGHATLYWYQQILGQGPKLLIQFQNNGVVDDSQLPKDRFSAERLKGVDSTLKIQPAKLEDSAVYLCASSLGINQPQHFGDGTRLSIL.

The chain joins TRBV5-8 to TRBJ2-5, with D possibly matching TRBD1 (6 bases). The CDR3 totals 14 residues. V was trimmed by 2 bases and J by 4 bases, leaving 12 bases between them. The germline CDR1 and CDR2 sequences are SGHTS and YDEGEE. The CDR3 nucleotides are TGTGCCAGCAGCTTCCAGTGGGGGCCAGAGACCCAGTACTTC. It is translated as CASSFQWGPETQYF.

The chain links TRBV15 to TRBJ2-4, with D perhaps TRBD2 (6 bases). The CDR3 extends over 15 amino acids. Germline V gives CDR1 LNHNV, CDR2 YYDKDF (reference sequence). The ends were cut back, 5 bases at V and 3 bases at J, with 14 bases in the middle. The CDR3 loop is CATSLEGLGKNIQYF. In nucleotides, the CDR3 is TGTGCCACCAGCTTGGAGGGGCTAGGCAAAAACATTCAGTACTTC.

V gene TRBV10-2 combines with J gene TRBJ2-3; the match to TRBD2 covers 8 bases. This CDR3 is built from 14 residues. The junction had 3 bases not matched to a gene; V was cut back by 7 bases and J by 0 bases. The germline V gene has CDR1 WSHSY and CDR2 SAAADI. CDR3 in amino acids: CASTPSGSTDTQYF. CDR3 sequence (DNA): TGCGCCAGCACACCTAGCGGGAGCACAGATACGCAGTATTTT.

This clone was counted once. V gene TRBV28 combines with J gene TRBJ1-3; 7 nucleotides agree with TRBD1. Germline V gene sequence: CDR1 MDHEN, CDR2 SYDVKM. The CDR3 totals 15 residues. J lost 6 bases, V lost 5 bases, and 10 bases had no gene match. This chain's CDR3 is CASSPPGTAINTIYF. As DNA, the CDR3 is TGTGCCAGCAGTCCTCCCGGGACAGCGATAAACACCATATATTTT. Variable domain in full (rest from reference TRBV28 and TRBJ1-3): DVKVTQSSRYLVKRTGEKVFLECVQDMDHENMFWYRQDPGLGLRLIYFSYDVKMKEKGDIPEGYSVSREKKERFSLILESASTNQTSMYLCASSPPGTAINTIYFGEGSWLTVV.

Points on this clone: Other DNA sequences in the sample encode the same CDR3. V is TRBV29-1 and J is TRBJ2-7; unclear D gene. V was cut by 1 base and J by 3 bases, with 7 bases left in between. The CDR3 extends over 12 amino acids. Per germline, CDR1 SQVTM and CDR2 ANQGSEA. The CDR3 nucleotides are TGCAGCGTTGAAGGGCGTGACTACGAGCAGTACTTC. This sequence encodes CSVEGRDYEQYF.

The rearrangement links TRBV7-9 to TRBJ1-2, with D possibly being TRBD1 (5 bases). From germline, CDR1 is SEHNR and CDR2 FQNEAQ (reference sequence). V was clipped by 5 bases and J by 5 bases, with 18 bases between them. The CDR3 has 15 residues. CDR3 residues: CASSPPGTLRYGYTF. The CDR3 DNA reads TGTGCCAGCAGCCCCCCCGGGACCTTGAGGTATGGCTACACCTTC.

The gene calls are TRBV9 and TRBJ2-7, with 8 nucleotides matching TRBD2. Germline V lookup: CDR1 SGDLS, CDR2 YYNGEE. This CDR3 spans 15 amino acids. The junction had 5 bases not matched to a gene; V was cut back by 0 bases and J by 3 bases. CDR3 DNA: TGTGCCAGCAGCGTAGCAACTAGCGGCCTCTACGAGCAGTACTTC. This gives the protein CASSVATSGLYEQYF. Together with reference TRBV9 and TRBJ2-7, the CDR3 gives the full variable domain: DSGVTQTPKHLITATGQRVTLRCSPRSGDLSVYWYQQSLDQGLQFLIQYYNGEERAKGNILERFSAQQFPDLHSELNLSSLELGDSALYFCASSVATSGLYEQYFGPGTRLTVT.

This clone was seen just once. This chain connects TRBV4-2 to TRBJ1-1; TRBD1 matches 8 bases. The CDR3 length is 19 residues. Germline CDR1 and CDR2: LGHNA and YNFKEQ. Trimming cost V 1 base and J 4 bases; bases outside gene matches: 17. The CDR3 sequence is CASSQGLIDRGEGGTEAFF. The CDR3 bases are TGTGCCAGCAGCCAAGGGCTCATCGACAGGGGCGAGGGGGGCACTGAAGCTTTCTTT.

V gene TRBV14 combines with J gene TRBJ1-2; 7 nucleotides agree with TRBD1. This CDR3 has 15 amino acids. Germline trimming cut 3 bases from V and 5 bases from J; bases unmatched to any gene: 9. CDR1 and CDR2 (germline): SGHDN, FVKESK. CDR3 residues: CASSHPGTVLYGYTF. CDR3 nucleotide sequence: TGTGCCAGCAGCCATCCCGGGACAGTATTATATGGCTACACCTTC.

For the CDR3, the DNA is TGTGCCAGCAGCTTATCCCTGGTCGGGGAAAAACTGTTTTTT. This sequence encodes CASSLSLVGEKLFF. The genes are TRBV7-9 and TRBJ1-4, with no clear D. V was shortened by 2 bases and J by 8 bases, with 12 bases between the two germline ends. CDR3 length: 14 amino acids. Germline CDR1 reads SEHNR; CDR2 reads FQNEAQ (reference sequence).

The chain uses TRBV7-9 and TRBJ2-1, with D hard to call. Germline V gives CDR1 SEHNR, CDR2 FQNEAQ (reference sequence). Trimming took off 2 bases at V and 6 bases at J, with 20 bases between the two ends. The CDR3 runs 17 residues. The CDR3 reads CASSLKFGQLGPNEQFF. For the CDR3, the DNA is TGTGCCAGCAGCTTAAAGTTCGGGCAGCTAGGGCCCAATGAGCAGTTCTTC.

The CDR3 DNA reads as TGTGCCAGCAGCATCCGGACTAGCGGGGGTTCCTACAATGAGCAGTTCTTC. Encoded protein: CASSIRTSGGSYNEQFF. The V and J genes are TRBV5-4 and TRBJ2-1, with TRBD2 matching 13 bases. The CDR3 is 17 amino acids. Trimming cost V 4 bases and J 1 base; bases outside gene matches: 5. Germline CDR1 reads SGHNT; CDR2 reads YYREEE (reference sequence).

The J gene is TRBJ2-1, the V gene TRBV29-1, with 13 positions matching TRBD2. Unmatched junction bases numbered 8, after V lost 8 bases and J lost 10 bases. This CDR3 is built from 13 residues. Germline V gene data show CDR1 as SQVTM and CDR2 as ANQGSEA. CDR3 nucleotide sequence: TGCAGCTCCCGAGGACTAGCGGGGGTAGAGCAGTTCTTC. This encodes CSSRGLAGVEQFF.

V usage is TRBV27 and J usage is TRBJ2-2, with 14 positions matching TRBD2. Germline V gene lookup returns CDR1 MNHEY and CDR2 SMNVEV (reference sequence). V lost 2 bases, J lost 4 bases, and 6 bases stayed unmatched. The CDR3 totals 18 residues. The CDR3 sequence is CASSLRLAGGPVTGELFF. For the CDR3, the DNA is TGTGCCAGCAGTTTACGACTAGCGGGAGGGCCTGTCACCGGGGAGCTGTTTTTT.

This chain links TRBV5-1 with TRBJ2-7; D unclear. Germline assignment: CDR1 SGHRS and CDR2 YFSETQ. V dropped 4 bases and J dropped 2 bases, with 13 bases sitting between them. This CDR3 region has 14 residues. CDR3 residues: CASSLMAGPYEQYF. The CDR3 coding sequence is TGCGCCAGCAGCCTCATGGCTGGCCCCTACGAGCAGTACTTC.

The table lists this clone with a count of one. V is TRBV25-1 and J is TRBJ1-1; the D is unclear. Per germline, CDR1 MGHDK and CDR2 SYGVNS. Trimming left V 8 bases short and J 3 bases short, with 13 bases between. The CDR3 has 13 residues. CDR3 DNA sequence: TGTGCCAGCCAAAACGGCGGGGACACTGAAGCTTTCTTT. This codes for CASQNGGDTEAFF.

This clone was detected once. The chain carries TRBV18 and TRBJ2-5; TRBD1 matches at 7 bases. Germline V gives CDR1 KGHSH, CDR2 LQKENI. This CDR3 is 15 amino acids long. Germline trimming cut 2 bases from V and 0 bases from J; bases unmatched to any gene: 3. CDR3 nucleotides: TGTGCCAGCTCACCATTACAGGGGAACCAAGAGACCCAGTACTTC. It specifies CASSPLQGNQETQYF.

This chain links TRBV27 with TRBJ2-5; 7 bases line up with TRBD2. V shed 5 bases, J shed 5 bases, and the junction held 14 bases outside the gene matches. The CDR3 consists of 16 residues. Germline CDR1 and CDR2: MNHEY and SMNVEV (reference sequence). The CDR3 region has the DNA TGTGCCAGCAGTGCCAGCGGGATGGGGCTGGTTGAGACCCAGTACTTC. This sequence encodes CASSASGMGLVETQYF.

The chain recombines TRBV5-6 with TRBJ2-1, with 11 bases lining up with TRBD2. Germline CDR1 reads SGHDT; CDR2 reads YYEEEE. The CDR3 spans 14 residues. V lost 4 bases to trimming and J lost 15 bases; unmatched junction nucleotides: 12. This CDR3 reads CASSPTGTSGLWFF. CDR3 nucleotides: TGTGCCAGCAGCCCAACCGGGACTAGCGGCCTGTGGTTCTTC.

The chain carries TRBV25-1 and TRBJ1-2; no clear D gene. Deletions cut 3 bases from V and 3 bases from J, with 8 bases between. The CDR3 runs to 13 residues. Germline V lookup: CDR1 MGHDK, CDR2 SYGVNS. The CDR3 protein is CASSERDDYGYTF. In nucleotides, the CDR3 is TGTGCCAGCAGTGAGAGGGATGACTATGGCTACACCTTC.

This clone came up once. The chain carries TRBV9 and TRBJ2-5; tentatively, D is TRBD1 or TRBD2 (6 bases each). V shed 0 bases and J shed 0 bases, with 18 bases lying between them. Per the germline V gene, CDR1 is SGDLS and CDR2 is YYNGEE. CDR3 length equals 18 residues. CDR3 DNA: TGTGCCAGCAGCGTAGCTACTAGGGGGGCAGTTTACCAAGAGACCCAGTACTTC. The encoded protein is CASSVATRGAVYQETQYF.

The chain uses TRBV6-5 and TRBJ2-7; 9 bases line up with TRBD1. V lost 2 bases to trimming and J lost 5 bases; unmatched junction nucleotides: 7. The CDR3 contains 15 residues. Germline loops: CDR1 MNHEY, CDR2 SVGAGI. CDR3: CASSYGDRALNEQYF. CDR3 nucleotide sequence: TGTGCCAGCAGTTACGGGGACAGGGCCCTCAACGAGCAGTACTTC.